Sequencing of this T cell receptor beta chain was carried out in a study of T-cell reconstitution after alpha-beta-depleted transplantation in children. Regarding the study as a whole: Where some patients showed high TCRbeta diversity at day 60, it came from recipient T cells and thymic progenitors that had survived. T-cell numbers and diversity one year post-transplant derived largely from freshly generated T cells. Alpha-beta T cells present about two months after transplant were reported to originate from several hundred expanded graft clones.

V was pared by 4 bases and J by 5 bases, with 9 bases of the junction left unmatched. This CDR3 is built from 15 residues. Per the germline V gene, CDR1 is SQVTM and CDR2 is ANQGSEA. The TCRbeta library incorporated unique molecular identifiers. TCRdb analysed the PCR reads with MiXCR anew, one entry per CDR3 protein. Among around 300,000 distinct CDR3 sequences listed, over 7.5% were seen once. This clonotype appeared many times. The target antigen is unknown. Sequencing was performed on peripheral blood, taken 360 days after TCRalphabeta/CD19-depleted stem cell transplant. The chain uses TRBV29-1 and TRBJ2-1; 9 bases are a match to TRBD1. The clonotype comes from a female patient aged 2-15 years who had a stem cell transplant for Fanconi anemia, so the T cells may come from the graft donor. The CDR3 region is CSVVGGQGPHNEQFF. In DNA form, the CDR3 reads TGCAGCGTTGTTGGAGGACAGGGGCCCCACAATGAGCAGTTCTTC.